This is a list of T cell receptor beta chains from one sample in a study of monozygotic twins with inflammatory bowel disease. TCRdb re-called the 5' RACE reads, yielding one record per CDR3 amino acid sequence without DNA. Here the sample table reports under 150,000 distinct CDR3 sequences. What was sequenced was blood. These receptors all stem from a human donor with ulcerative colitis or Crohn's disease, or a healthy co-twin of an affected twin (not recorded which). Both conserved end residues are part of each CDR3.

CDR3 length	J gene	V gene	CDR3 protein
16	TRBJ1-6	TRBV6-2/TRBV6-3	CASSTQGAGRNSPLHF
14	TRBJ2-3	TRBV4-3	CASSQEQLLDTQYF
18	TRBJ1-1	TRBV3-1	CASSQFGAGIRSDTEAFF
15	TRBJ2-4	TRBV12-3/TRBV12-4	CASSRHVGVGEVQYF
13	TRBJ1-2	TRBV20-1	CSAPIQGNYGYSF
17	TRBJ1-1	TRBV5-1	CASSRAGQGARNTEAFF
16	TRBJ1-3	TRBV5-1	CASLAGSGVRGNTIYF
11	TRBJ2-3	TRBV7-2	CASSLLDTQYF
15	TRBJ1-6	TRBV19	CASSIGDRGRSPLHF
15	TRBJ2-2	TRBV27	CASSFKVSNTGELFF
14	TRBJ2-7	TRBV9	CASSSAGGPYEQYF
11	TRBJ2-7	TRBV6-6	CAIGGSYEQYF
12	TRBJ1-2	TRBV20-1	CSASSGNYGYTF
13	TRBJ2-2	TRBV7-2	CASNIKGTGELFF
17	TRBJ2-7	TRBV27	CASSPVLIGGEGDEQYF
15	TRBJ1-3	TRBV7-9	CASNGRGFMRNTIYF
16	TRBJ2-1	TRBV5-6	CASSLRNRVRFNEQFF
13	TRBJ2-7	TRBV18	CASSPTGYHEQYF
15	TRBJ2-3	TRBV18	CASSPEGAGSDTQYF
15	TRBJ2-1	TRBV4-3	CASSQDAGIYNEQFF
15	TRBJ2-7	TRBV11-2	CASSPWTSKSIEQYF
15	TRBJ2-7	TRBV6-4	CASSRTSGGLYEQYF
13	TRBJ2-1	TRBV11-2	CASSRGLNNEQFF
13	TRBJ2-3	TRBV7-6	CASGGGRTDTQYF
15	TRBJ1-6	TRBV27	CASSLSAGWNSPLHF
19	TRBJ1-2	TRBV12-3/TRBV12-4	CASSPQVGGDRGYRYGYTF
14	TRBJ2-1	TRBV2	CASSAQGIYNEQFF
12	TRBJ1-1	TRBV7-3	CASSSDSTEAFF
14	TRBJ2-5	TRBV9	CASSVGGAQETQYF
16	TRBJ2-7	TRBV7-9	CASSFSGPATRYEQYF
14	TRBJ2-2	TRBV7-2	CASTPVGATGELFF
14	TRBJ1-2	TRBV14	CASSLEHTNYGYTF
15	TRBJ2-2	TRBV5-1	CASENQGAGTGELFF
16	TRBJ2-2	TRBV14	CASSQARGPGTGELFF
12	TRBJ1-3	TRBV20-1	CSASSAGNTIYF
12	TRBJ1-2	TRBV20-1	CSARDLRRGSSF
17	TRBJ2-2	TRBV11-2	CASSFFRGGTNTGELFF
15	TRBJ2-2	TRBV12-3/TRBV12-4	CASSFGLGNTGELFF
19	TRBJ2-5	TRBV19	CASSRRKLAGDSRTGTQYF
15	TRBJ2-1	TRBV5-1	CASSLFSGRVDEQFF
14	TRBJ2-5	TRBV27	CASSSGDLKETQYF
15	TRBJ2-3	TRBV6-1	CASSDVAGGQSTQYF
15	TRBJ2-7	TRBV29-1	CSVYLFEGGEYEQYF
17	TRBJ2-3	TRBV9	CASSAGTSGARTDTQYF
13	TRBJ1-4	TRBV30	CGTAMSFREKLFF
15	TRBJ1-6	TRBV20-1	CSAGVGNSPPSPLHF
16	TRBJ2-5	TRBV7-2	CASSSSDRALQETQYF
15	TRBJ2-2	TRBV7-2	CASSLKVRGTGELFF
13	TRBJ1-1	TRBV7-3	CASSLTGNTEAFF
14	TRBJ1-1	TRBV5-1	CASSQGTGDTEAFF
17	TRBJ2-2	TRBV20-1	CSARPSGTGRGTGELFF
17	TRBJ1-6	TRBV4-2	CASSPVRGRSYNSPLHF
14	TRBJ2-5	TRBV7-2	CASSLGLARETQYF
12	TRBJ1-4	TRBV6-2/TRBV6-3	CASSTVNEKLFF
17	TRBJ2-3	TRBV5-1	CASSLAIGGGFTDTQYF
17	TRBJ2-1	TRBV24-1	CATSAHSGGRSYNEQFF
15	TRBJ2-6	TRBV7-3	CASSQTGPGANVLTF
14	TRBJ2-7	TRBV6-1	CASSEFSPPYEQYF